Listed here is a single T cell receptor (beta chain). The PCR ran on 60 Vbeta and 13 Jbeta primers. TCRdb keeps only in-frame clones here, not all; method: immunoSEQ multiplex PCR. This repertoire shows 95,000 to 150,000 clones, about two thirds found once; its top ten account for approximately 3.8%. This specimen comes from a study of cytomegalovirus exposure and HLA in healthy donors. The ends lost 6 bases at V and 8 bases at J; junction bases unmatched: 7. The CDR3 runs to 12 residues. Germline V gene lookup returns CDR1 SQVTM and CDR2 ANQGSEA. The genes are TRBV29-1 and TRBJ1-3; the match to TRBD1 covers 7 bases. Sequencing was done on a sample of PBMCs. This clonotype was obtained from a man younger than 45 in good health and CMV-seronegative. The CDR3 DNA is TGCAGCGTCGACGACAGGGCGGACACCATATATTTT. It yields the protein CSVDDRADTIYF.